This TCR beta chain appears in the sequencing data of a study of Graves' ophthalmopathy and Graves' hyperthyroidism. If patients had other autoimmune diseases, uncontrolled infections, pregnancy or lactation, they were excluded. What supplied the PBMCs was over 8.5 ml of fresh peripheral blood. This clonotype was seen repeatedly, ten times or more. V lost 4 bases to trimming and J lost 2 bases, with 9 bases between them. Germline lookup yields CDR1 MNHEY and CDR2 SVGAGI. CDR3 length: 14 amino acids. From RNA, the CDR3 regions of TCR beta chains were amplified and sequenced. Following a first-round RT-PCR that used HTBI primers, a second-round multiplex PCR was carried out. TCRdb re-called the multiplex PCR reads through MiXCR, storing one row per CDR3 protein. The repertoire has some 350,000 distinct CDR3 sequences, roughly 17% of them found once; the top ten carry 2.4%.

Sequencing was carried out using peripheral blood. J is TRBJ1-5 and V is TRBV6-5, with D perhaps TRBD1 (5 bases). The receptor's source is an adult woman with stable Graves' hyperthyroidism. The DNA for the CDR3 is TGTGCCAGCAGTTGGGGGTATGGCAATCAGCCCCAGCATTTT. It specifies CASSWGYGNQPQHF.